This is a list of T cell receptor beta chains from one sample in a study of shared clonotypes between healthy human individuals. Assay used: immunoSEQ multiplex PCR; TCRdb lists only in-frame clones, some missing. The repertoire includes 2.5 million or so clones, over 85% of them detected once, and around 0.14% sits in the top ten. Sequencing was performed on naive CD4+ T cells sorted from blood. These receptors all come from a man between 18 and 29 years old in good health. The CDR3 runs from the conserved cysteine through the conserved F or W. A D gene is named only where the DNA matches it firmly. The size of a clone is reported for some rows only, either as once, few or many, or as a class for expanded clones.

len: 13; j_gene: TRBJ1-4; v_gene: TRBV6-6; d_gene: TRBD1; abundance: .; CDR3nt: TGTGCCACTGCAGGGGGCCCTAATGAAAAACTGTTTTTT; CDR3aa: CATAGGPNEKLFF
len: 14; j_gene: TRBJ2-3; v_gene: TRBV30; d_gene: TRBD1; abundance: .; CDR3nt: TGTGCCTGGAGTGTACAGGGGGGCGTGGATACGCAGTATTTT; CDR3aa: CAWSVQGGVDTQYF
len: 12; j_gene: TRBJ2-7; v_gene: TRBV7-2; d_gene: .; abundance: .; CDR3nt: TGTGCCAGCAGCTTAGACCCCTACGAGCAGTACTTC; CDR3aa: CASSLDPYEQYF
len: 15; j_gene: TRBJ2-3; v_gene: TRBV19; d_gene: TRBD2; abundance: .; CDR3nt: TGTGCCAGTAGTATTTCGGGAGGTGGTGCAGATACGCAGTATTTT; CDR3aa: CASSISGGGADTQYF
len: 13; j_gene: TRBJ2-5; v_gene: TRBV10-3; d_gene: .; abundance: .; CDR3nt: TGTGCCATCACGGGGGACCTCCAAGAGACCCAGTACTTC; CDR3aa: CAITGDLQETQYF
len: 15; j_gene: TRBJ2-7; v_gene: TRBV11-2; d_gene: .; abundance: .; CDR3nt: TGTGCCAGCAGCTTAGTATCAGGGCAGGGCTACGAGCAGTACTTC; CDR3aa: CASSLVSGQGYEQYF
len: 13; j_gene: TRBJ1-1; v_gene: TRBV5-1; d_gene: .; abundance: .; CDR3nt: TGCGCCAGCAGCTTTGCCCGGAACACTGAAGCTTTCTTT; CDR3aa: CASSFARNTEAFF
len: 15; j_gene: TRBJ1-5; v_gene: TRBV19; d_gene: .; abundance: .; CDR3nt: TGTGCCAGTAGCAAGGCAGGGGAAGCGGTTCAGCCCCAGCATTTT; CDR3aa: CASSKAGEAVQPQHF
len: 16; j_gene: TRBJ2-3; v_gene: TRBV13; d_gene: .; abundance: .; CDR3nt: TGTGCCAGCAGCTTAGTTGCCAGGTCTAGCACAGATACGCAGTATTTT; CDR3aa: CASSLVARSSTDTQYF
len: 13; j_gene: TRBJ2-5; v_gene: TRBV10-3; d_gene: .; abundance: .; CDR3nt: TGTGCCATCAATACGGGGTACCAAGAGACCCAGTACTTC; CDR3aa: CAINTGYQETQYF
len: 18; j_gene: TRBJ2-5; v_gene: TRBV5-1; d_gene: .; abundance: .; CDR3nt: TGCGCCAGCAGCTTGGGTCTTGGCAGGGGCTCTTTCCAAGAGACCCAGTACTTC; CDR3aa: CASSLGLGRGSFQETQYF
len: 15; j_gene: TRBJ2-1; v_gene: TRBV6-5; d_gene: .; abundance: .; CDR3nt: TGTGCCAGCGCCGAGGACGGGGGGCGCAGAAATGAGCAGTTCTTC; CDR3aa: CASAEDGGRRNEQFF
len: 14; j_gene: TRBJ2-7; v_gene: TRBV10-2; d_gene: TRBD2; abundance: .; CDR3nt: TGCGCCAGCAGGCTTACGGGAGGCTCCTACGAGCAGTACTTC; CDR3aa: CASRLTGGSYEQYF
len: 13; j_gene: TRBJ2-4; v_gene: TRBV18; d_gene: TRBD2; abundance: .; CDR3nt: TGTGCCAGCTCACCAGTTAGGGAGGGCATTCAGTACTTC; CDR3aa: CASSPVREGIQYF
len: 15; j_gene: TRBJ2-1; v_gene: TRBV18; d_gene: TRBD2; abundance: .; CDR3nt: TGTGCCAGCTCTAAGGAACTAGCGGGATACAATGAGCAGTTCTTC; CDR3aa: CASSKELAGYNEQFF
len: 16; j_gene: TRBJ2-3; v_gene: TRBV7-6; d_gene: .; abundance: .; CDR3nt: TGTGCCAGCAGCTTGGGAACAGCGTCCGTCGCAGATACGCAGTATTTT; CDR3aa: CASSLGTASVADTQYF
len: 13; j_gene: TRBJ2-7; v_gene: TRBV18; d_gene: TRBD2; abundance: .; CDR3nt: TGTGCCAGCTCACCTCTCCTAGCGGGCGAGCAGTACTTC; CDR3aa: CASSPLLAGEQYF
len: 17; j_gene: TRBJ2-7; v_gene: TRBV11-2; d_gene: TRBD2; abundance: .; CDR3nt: TGTGCCAGCAGCTTAGAACTAGCGGGAGTTCTCGCCTACGAGCAGTACTTC; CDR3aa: CASSLELAGVLAYEQYF
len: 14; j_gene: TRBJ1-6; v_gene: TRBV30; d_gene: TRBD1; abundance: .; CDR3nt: TGTGCCAGTCGGTTGGGGACAGGGAATTCACCCCTCCACTTT; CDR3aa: CASRLGTGNSPLHF
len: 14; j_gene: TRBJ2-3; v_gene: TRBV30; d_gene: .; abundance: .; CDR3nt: TGTGCCTCCCCAACCCCGGGGGTCCCAGATACGCAGTATTTT; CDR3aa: CASPTPGVPDTQYF
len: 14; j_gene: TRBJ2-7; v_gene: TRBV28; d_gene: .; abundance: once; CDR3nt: TGTGCCAGCAGCGTGACTGGGGGCCCCTACGAGCAGTACTTC; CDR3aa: CASSVTGGPYEQYF
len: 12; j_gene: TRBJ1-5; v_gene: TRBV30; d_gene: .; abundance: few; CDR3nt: TGTGCCTGGAGTGGGAGCGATCAGCCCCAGCATTTT; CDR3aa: CAWSGSDQPQHF
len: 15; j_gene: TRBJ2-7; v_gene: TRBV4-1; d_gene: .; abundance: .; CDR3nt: TGCGCCAGCAGCCAAGACCTGGACAGCGCCTACGAGCAGTACTTC; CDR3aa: CASSQDLDSAYEQYF
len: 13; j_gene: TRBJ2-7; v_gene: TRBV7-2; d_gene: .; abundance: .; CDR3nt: TGTGCCAGCAGCTTAGACTCGAGTAACGAGCAGTACTTC; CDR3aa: CASSLDSSNEQYF
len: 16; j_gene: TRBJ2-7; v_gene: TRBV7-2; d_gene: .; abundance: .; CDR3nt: TGTGCCAGCAGCTTAGTCCCCACAACTTCCGCCTACGAGCAGTACTTC; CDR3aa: CASSLVPTTSAYEQYF
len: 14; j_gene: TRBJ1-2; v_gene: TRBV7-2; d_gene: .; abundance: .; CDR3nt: TGTGCCAGCAGCCCCTCGAGGGGGAGTTATGGCTACACCTTC; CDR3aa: CASSPSRGSYGYTF
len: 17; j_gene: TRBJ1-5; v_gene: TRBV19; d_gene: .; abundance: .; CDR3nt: TGTGCCAGTAGTAACGGAGGTGGGGGTTATAGCAATCAGCCCCAGCATTTT; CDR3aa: CASSNGGGGYSNQPQHF
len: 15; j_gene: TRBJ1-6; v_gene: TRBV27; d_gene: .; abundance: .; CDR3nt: TGTGCCAGCAGTTTCCGATACCTAATGAGTTCACCCCTCCACTTT; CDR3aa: CASSFRYLMSSPLHF
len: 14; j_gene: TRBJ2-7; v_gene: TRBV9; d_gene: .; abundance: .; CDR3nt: TGTGCCAGCAGCGTAGGGACAGAAACCTACGAGCAGTACTTC; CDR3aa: CASSVGTETYEQYF
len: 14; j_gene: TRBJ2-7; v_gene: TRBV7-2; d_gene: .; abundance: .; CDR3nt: TGTGCCAGCAGCTTTTCCGGGCCAACCTACGAGCAGTACTTC; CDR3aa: CASSFSGPTYEQYF
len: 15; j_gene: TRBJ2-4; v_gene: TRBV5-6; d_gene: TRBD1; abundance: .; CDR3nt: TGTGCCAGCAGCCCCGGACAGGGGGCCAAAAACATTCAGTACTTC; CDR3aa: CASSPGQGAKNIQYF
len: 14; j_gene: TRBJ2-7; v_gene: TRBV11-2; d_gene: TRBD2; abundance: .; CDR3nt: TGTGCCAGCAGTCCGGGACTAGAGGCCTCCGAGCAGTACTTC; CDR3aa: CASSPGLEASEQYF
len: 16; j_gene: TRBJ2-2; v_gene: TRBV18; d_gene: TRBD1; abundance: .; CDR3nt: TGTGCCAGCTCTCCCGACAGGGGTTATAACACCGGGGAGCTGTTTTTT; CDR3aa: CASSPDRGYNTGELFF
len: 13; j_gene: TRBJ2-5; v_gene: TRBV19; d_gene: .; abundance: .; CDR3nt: TGTGCCAGTAGTGATTCGGGCCAAGAGACCCAGTACTTC; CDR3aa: CASSDSGQETQYF
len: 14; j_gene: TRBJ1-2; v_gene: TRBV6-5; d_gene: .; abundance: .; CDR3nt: TGTGCCAGCAGTTACTCGACCGGGTTCGAGGGCTACACCTTC; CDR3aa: CASSYSTGFEGYTF
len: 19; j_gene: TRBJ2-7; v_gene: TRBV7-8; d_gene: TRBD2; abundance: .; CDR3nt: TGTGCCAGCAGCTTAGGAGGCAGCGGGAGGGCCGCAGGCTCCTACGAGCAGTACTTC; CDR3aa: CASSLGGSGRAAGSYEQYF
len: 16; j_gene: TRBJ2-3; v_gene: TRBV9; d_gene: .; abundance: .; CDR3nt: TGTGCCAGCAGCGTAGGAACAGGGTCTGAGACAGATACGCAGTATTTT; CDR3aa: CASSVGTGSETDTQYF
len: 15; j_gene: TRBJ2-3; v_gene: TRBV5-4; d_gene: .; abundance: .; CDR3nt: TGTGCCAGCAGCTTGGGTGGGGCGGGCACAGATACGCAGTATTTT; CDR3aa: CASSLGGAGTDTQYF
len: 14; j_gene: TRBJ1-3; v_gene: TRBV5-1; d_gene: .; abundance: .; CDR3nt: TGCGCCAGCAGCTTGGAGGGCAGAGGAAACACCATATATTTT; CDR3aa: CASSLEGRGNTIYF
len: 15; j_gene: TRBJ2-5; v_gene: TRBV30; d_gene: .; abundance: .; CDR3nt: TGTGCCTGGAGTGCCACAACAGGGATAGGTGAGACCCAGTACTTC; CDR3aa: CAWSATTGIGETQYF
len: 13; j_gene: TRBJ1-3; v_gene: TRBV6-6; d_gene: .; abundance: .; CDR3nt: TGTGCCAGCAGTGACGACGGAGCTGACACCATATATTTT; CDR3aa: CASSDDGADTIYF
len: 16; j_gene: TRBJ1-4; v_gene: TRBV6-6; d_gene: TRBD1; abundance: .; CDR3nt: TGTGCCAGCAGACCGGGACAGGGCGTAACTAATGAAAAACTGTTTTTT; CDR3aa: CASRPGQGVTNEKLFF
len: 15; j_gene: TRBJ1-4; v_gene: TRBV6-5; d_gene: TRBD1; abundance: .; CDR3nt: TGTGCCACTAAGGGACAGGGGGCAAGTAATGAAAAACTGTTTTTT; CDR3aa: CATKGQGASNEKLFF
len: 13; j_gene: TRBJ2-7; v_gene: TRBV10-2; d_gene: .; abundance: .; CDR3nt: TGCGCCAGCAGTGAGGGCACCGCCTACGAGCAGTACTTC; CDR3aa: CASSEGTAYEQYF
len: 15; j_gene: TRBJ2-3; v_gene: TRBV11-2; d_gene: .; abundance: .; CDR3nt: TGTGCCAGCAGCTTAACGCCGGGTGACACAGATACGCAGTATTTT; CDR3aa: CASSLTPGDTDTQYF
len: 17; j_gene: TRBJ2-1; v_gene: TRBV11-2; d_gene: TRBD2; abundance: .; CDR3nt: TGTGCCAGCAGCTTAGGGGTCGTAGCGGGAGTGTACAATGAGCAGTTCTTC; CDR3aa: CASSLGVVAGVYNEQFF
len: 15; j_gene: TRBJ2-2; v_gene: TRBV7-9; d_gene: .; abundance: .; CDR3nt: TGTGCCAGCAGCTTTGCTAGATGGACCACCGGGGAGCTGTTTTTT; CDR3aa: CASSFARWTTGELFF
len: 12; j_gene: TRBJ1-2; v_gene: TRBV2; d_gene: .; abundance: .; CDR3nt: TGTGCCAGCATCGAACCACGGGATGGCTACACCTTC; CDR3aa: CASIEPRDGYTF
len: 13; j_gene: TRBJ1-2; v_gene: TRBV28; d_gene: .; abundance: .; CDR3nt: TGTGCCAGCAGTGGGGTTGGTGGCTATGGCTACACCTTC; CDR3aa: CASSGVGGYGYTF
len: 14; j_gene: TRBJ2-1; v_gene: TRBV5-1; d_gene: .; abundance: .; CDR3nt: TGCGCCAGCAGCTTGGTGGGGGATACAATCGAGCAGTTCTTC; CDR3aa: CASSLVGDTIEQFF
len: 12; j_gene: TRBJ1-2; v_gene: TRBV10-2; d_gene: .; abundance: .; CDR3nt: TGCGCCAGCAGTTCACGGAACTATGGCTACACCTTC; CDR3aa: CASSSRNYGYTF
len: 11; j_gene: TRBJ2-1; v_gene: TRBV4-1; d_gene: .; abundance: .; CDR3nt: TGCGCCAGCAGCCAGGACAGAGAGCAGTTCTTC; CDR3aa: CASSQDREQFF
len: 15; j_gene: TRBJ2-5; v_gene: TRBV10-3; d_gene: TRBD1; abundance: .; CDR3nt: TGTGCCATCAGTGACCACGGACAGGGGGTGGGGACCCAGTACTTC; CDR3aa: CAISDHGQGVGTQYF
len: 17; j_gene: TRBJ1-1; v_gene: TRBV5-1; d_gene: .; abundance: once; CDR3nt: TGCGCCAGCAGCTTGGAGTTTCTTGGATGGGAGGGCACTGAAGCTTTCTTT; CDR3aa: CASSLEFLGWEGTEAFF
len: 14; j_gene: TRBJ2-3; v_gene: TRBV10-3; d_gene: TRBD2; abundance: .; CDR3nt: TGTGCCATCAGCTTAGCGGGAGTGTCAGATACGCAGTATTTT; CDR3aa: CAISLAGVSDTQYF